This TCR beta chain appears in the sequencing data of a study of T cell repertoires in cytomegalovirus infection. Study information: As its CMV epitopes, the study selected recently identified HLA-C-restricted and well-studied HLA-B-restricted targets. Findings of the study overall: HLA-C-restricted CMV clonotypes gave the most frequent clonotype in two of eight donors.

MiXCR, run by TCRdb on the reads, gives a single entry per CDR3 protein. The repertoire holds about 920,000 distinct CDR3 sequences, with 31% as singletons. Germline loops: CDR1 KGHDR, CDR2 SFDVKD. The germline V and J ends were trimmed by 5 bases and 4 bases, with 11 bases remaining between them. The CDR3 is made up of 14 amino acids. This clonotype was detected only a few times. Its specificity is unknown. Sequencing used cultured CD8+ T cells from PBMCs, obtained from culture after CMV antigen stimulation. This receptor was obtained from a human donor in good health (CMV status not recorded). Some clones in this sample may be carry-over from other donors' samples. The V and J genes are TRBV24-1 and TRBJ2-1; D is unclear. The chain's CDR3 is CATSATFNYNEQFF. The CDR3 region has the DNA TGTGCCACCAGTGCGACTTTCAATTACAATGAGCAGTTCTTC.